The 9 T cell receptor beta chains below were found in one sample sequenced in a study of T cell responses to AZD1222 COVID-19 vaccine. Only in-frame clones appear in the TCRdb table, and some are missing; sequencing was by immunoSEQ multiplex PCR. The data hold about 49,000 clones, with around three quarters observed a single time. Material: peripheral blood, obtained on day 0 of AZD1222 vaccination. These receptors all come from an adult in good health.

This clone was counted a single time. The rearrangement uses TRBV10-3 and TRBJ2-1; D is unresolved. The CDR3 runs to 15 residues. V was clipped by 4 bases and J by 7 bases, with 17 bases between them. Germline CDR1 ENHRY, CDR2 SYGVKD. CDR3 coding DNA: TGTGCCATCAGTGGTCAACACAAGGGAATGAATGAGCAGTTCTTC. Translated, it gives CAISGQHKGMNEQFF.

This clone appeared once. This chain links TRBV19 with TRBJ1-5, with 10 bases that match TRBD1. The germline gives CDR1 LNHDA, CDR2 SQIVND (reference sequence). V shed 3 bases, J shed 3 bases, and the junction held 14 bases outside the gene matches. This CDR3 has 19 residues. As DNA, the CDR3 is TGTGCCAGTAGTATCGGGGACAGGGGCCCCGGGGGTTTCAATCAGCCCCAGCATTTT. The encoded protein is CASSIGDRGPGGFNQPQHF.

A single count supports this clone. This chain links TRBV23-1 with TRBJ1-1, with 7 positions matching TRBD1. TRBV23-1 is recorded as an ORF, its role being uncertain. Trimming at V came to 0 bases and at J to 5 bases, leaving 12 bases not matched to a gene. There are 17 residues in the CDR3. The CDR3 is CASSQSIGTVTRTEAFF. As DNA, the CDR3 is TGCGCCAGCAGTCAATCTATTGGGACAGTTACAAGGACTGAAGCTTTCTTT.

This clone has only one observation. The CDR3 DNA sequence: TGTGCCAGCAGCCAAGATCAACCGACAGGGGCCTACTATGGCTACACCTTC. Its translation: CASSQDQPTGAYYGYTF. The genes are TRBV3-1 (or the pseudogene TRBV3-2) and TRBJ1-2; 8 bases fit TRBD1. Trimming cost V 0 bases and J 3 bases; bases outside gene matches: 9. CDR3 size: 17 residues. The germline gives CDR1 LGHDT, CDR2 YNNKEL (reference sequence).

This clone was detected only once. The genes are TRBV4-1 and TRBJ1-1; TRBD1 is a possible D gene (5 bases). CDR3 size: 14 residues. Germline-derived CDR1 and CDR2 are MGHRA and YSYEKL. V dropped 7 bases and J dropped 4 bases, with 16 bases sitting between them. CDR3 loop: CASNIFGGTTEAFF. CDR3 nucleotide sequence: TGCGCCAGCAACATATTTGGGGGGACCACTGAAGCTTTCTTT.

The gene calls are TRBV2 and TRBJ1-2; D gene uncertain. Germline lookup yields CDR1 SNHLY and CDR2 FYNNEI. The CDR3 contains 12 residues. V lost 3 bases and J 4 bases, leaving 6 bases between the germline ends. CDR3 protein: CASSDRGYGYTF. The CDR3 region has the DNA TGTGCCAGCAGTGATAGAGGCTATGGCTACACCTTC.

The V call is TRBV5-1, the J call TRBJ1-5; 8 positions match TRBD1. CDR3 length: 14 residues. CDR1 and CDR2 (germline): SGHRS, YFSETQ. Losses at the gene ends were 4 bases for V and 9 bases for J; bases not matched to a gene: 9. The chain's CDR3 is CASSPRGQVRPQHF. CDR3 DNA: TGCGCCAGCAGCCCCAGGGGGCAAGTGCGGCCCCAGCATTTT.

This clone appeared once. The chain has TRBV5-4 and TRBJ2-7; D remains ambiguous. Deletions cut 1 base from V and 7 bases from J, with 12 bases between. Germline V gene sequence: CDR1 SGHNT, CDR2 YYREEE (reference sequence). This CDR3 contains 13 residues. The CDR3 sequence: CASSLYTAREQYF. The DNA for the CDR3 is TGTGCCAGCAGCTTGTACACCGCGAGGGAGCAGTACTTC.

This clone came up once. The chain carries TRBV5-4 and TRBJ2-1, with 8 bases that match TRBD1. Germline lookup yields CDR1 SGHNT and CDR2 YYREEE (reference sequence). J was trimmed by 6 bases and V by 4 bases; bases with no gene match: 12. This CDR3 has 16 residues. The CDR3 protein is CASSGGGTGGANEQFF. The CDR3 bases are TGTGCCAGCAGCGGGGGCGGGACAGGAGGGGCCAATGAGCAGTTCTTC.